One and the same sample provided the 7 T cell receptor beta chains below, sequenced in a study of blood T cells in healthy people across ages. A second PCR of roughly 6 to 12 cycles used a sample-barcoded 5' primer and a J-beta primer mix. TCRdb used MiXCR to reprocess the 5' RACE reads, holding one entry per CDR3 protein. The sample holds about 900,000 distinct CDR3 sequences; 62% are singletons and the top ten take about a quarter. The sequencing sample was made of blood. The receptor set was obtained from a young man in good health.

V and J are TRBV9 and TRBJ1-2; no clear D. Trimming took 3 bases from V and 0 from J, leaving 15 bases between them. Looked up from germline, CDR1 is SGDLS and CDR2 is YYNGEE. This CDR3 is built from 16 residues. In DNA, the CDR3 is TGTGCCAGCAGCGCCGGAGCAGGTCCAGCTAACTATGGCTACACCTTC. Translating gives CASSAGAGPANYGYTF.

This chain uses TRBV12-3 or TRBV12-4 with TRBJ1-2; 7 nucleotides agree with TRBD1. After removal of 5 bases from V and 4 bases from J, the junction contained 13 bases not matched to a gene. The CDR3 has 16 residues. CDR3 bases: TGTGCCAGCAGTCCTTGGGACAGCCCATTCCCCTATGGCTACACCTTC. This sequence encodes CASSPWDSPFPYGYTF.

This chain connects TRBV4-3 to TRBJ2-1, with a possible D match to TRBD2 (7 bases). Trimming stripped 10 bases from V and 7 bases from J, with 20 bases between. Germline CDR1 reads LGHNA; CDR2 reads YSLEER. The CDR3 covers 14 residues. The CDR3 coding sequence is TGCGCCACCTCTCAGGGCGGGGGCAGGAATGAGCAGTTCTTC. The encoded protein is CATSQGGGRNEQFF.

The gene calls are TRBV12-3 or TRBV12-4 and TRBJ1-4; TRBD1 matches at 11 bases. V lost 6 bases to trimming and J lost 6 bases; unmatched junction nucleotides: 9. The CDR3 contains 16 residues. The CDR3 protein is CASSRTGGESDEKLFF. The CDR3 DNA reads as TGTGCCAGCAGCCGGACAGGGGGCGAATCGGATGAAAAACTGTTTTTT.

This clonotype was observed a single time. The chain uses TRBV6-1 and TRBJ2-1; 13 bases are a match to TRBD2. TRBJ2-7 matches the DNA end more closely, so the J call is doubtful. The CDR3 has 19 amino acids. Per the germline V gene, CDR1 is MNHNS and CDR2 is SASEGT. In nucleotides, the CDR3 is TGTGCCAGCAGACCTATGGGACTAGCGGGGCGCAGCTCCTACAATGAGCAGTACTTC. The encoded protein is CASRPMGLAGRSSYNEQYF.

The rearrangement links TRBV4-3 to TRBJ2-5; 7 nucleotides match TRBD2. The J call may be incorrect, as the DNA end agrees better with TRBJ2-7. The CDR3 loop spans 14 amino acids. Germline V gene sequence: CDR1 LGHNA, CDR2 YSLEER. CDR3 protein: CASSQDIAGYEQYF. Written as DNA, the CDR3 is TGCGCCAGCAGCCAAGATATAGCGGGCTACGAGCAGTACTTC.

This rearrangement joins TRBV4-2 to TRBJ2-3; the match to TRBD2 covers 7 bases. The CDR3 contains 17 residues. The ends lost 0 bases at V and 1 base at J; junction bases unmatched: 7. Germline CDR1 is LGHNA and CDR2 is YNFKEQ. CDR3 loop: CASSQDLGTIGTDTQYF. In DNA form, the CDR3 reads TGTGCCAGCAGCCAAGATCTGGGGACTATCGGCACAGATACGCAGTATTTT.